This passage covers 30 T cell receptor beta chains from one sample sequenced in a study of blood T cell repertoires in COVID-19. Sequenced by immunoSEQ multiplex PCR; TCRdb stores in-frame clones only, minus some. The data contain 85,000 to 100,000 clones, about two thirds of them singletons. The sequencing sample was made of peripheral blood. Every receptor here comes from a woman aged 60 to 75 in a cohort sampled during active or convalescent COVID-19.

The CDR3 loop is CASTKTGVYEQYF. For the CDR3, the DNA is TGTGCCAGCACCAAGACAGGGGTCTACGAGCAGTACTTC. The rearrangement uses TRBV7-2 and TRBJ2-7; TRBD1 aligns across 8 bases. Germline trimming cut 7 bases from V and 3 bases from J; bases unmatched to any gene: 5. The length of the CDR3 is 13 residues. Germline assignment: CDR1 SGHTA and CDR2 FQGNSA.

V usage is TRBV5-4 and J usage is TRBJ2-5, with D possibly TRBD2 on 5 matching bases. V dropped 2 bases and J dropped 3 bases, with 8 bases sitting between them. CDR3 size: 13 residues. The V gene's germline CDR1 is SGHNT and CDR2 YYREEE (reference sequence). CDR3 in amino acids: CASSFGVKETQYF. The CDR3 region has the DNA TGTGCCAGCAGCTTCGGGGTCAAAGAGACCCAGTACTTC.

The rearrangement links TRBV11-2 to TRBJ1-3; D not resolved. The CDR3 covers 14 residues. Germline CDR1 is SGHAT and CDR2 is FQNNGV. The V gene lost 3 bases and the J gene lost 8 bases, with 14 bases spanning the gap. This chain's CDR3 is CASSFTRRGDTIYF. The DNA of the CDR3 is TGTGCCAGCAGCTTTACCCGCCGGGGAGACACCATATATTTT.

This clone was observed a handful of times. In DNA, the CDR3 is TGTGCCAGCAATACGCAGTTTGATCAGCCCCAGCATTTT. Encoded protein: CASNTQFDQPQHF. V usage is TRBV2 and J usage is TRBJ1-5; D is unresolved. The germline CDR1 and CDR2 sequences are SNHLY and FYNNEI. The CDR3 consists of 13 residues. Trimming took off 7 bases at V and 5 bases at J, with 12 bases between the two ends.

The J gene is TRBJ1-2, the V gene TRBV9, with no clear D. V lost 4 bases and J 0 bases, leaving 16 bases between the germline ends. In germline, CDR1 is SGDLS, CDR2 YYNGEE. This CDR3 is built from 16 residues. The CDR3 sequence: CASSPRRGAANYGYTF. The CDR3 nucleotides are TGTGCCAGCAGCCCCCGTCGAGGAGCCGCTAACTATGGCTACACCTTC.

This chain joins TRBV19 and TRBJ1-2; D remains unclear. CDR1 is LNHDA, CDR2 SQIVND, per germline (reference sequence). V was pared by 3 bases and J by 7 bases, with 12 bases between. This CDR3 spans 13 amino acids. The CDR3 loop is CASSIQRPSGYTF. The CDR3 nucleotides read TGTGCCAGTAGTATCCAGCGCCCGTCTGGCTACACCTTC. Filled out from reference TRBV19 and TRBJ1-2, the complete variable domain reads DGGITQSPKYLFRKEGQNVTLSCEQNLNHDAMYWYRQDPGQGLRLIYYSQIVNDFQKGDIAEGYSVSREKKESFPLTVTSAQKNPTAFYLCASSIQRPSGYTFGSGTRLTVV.

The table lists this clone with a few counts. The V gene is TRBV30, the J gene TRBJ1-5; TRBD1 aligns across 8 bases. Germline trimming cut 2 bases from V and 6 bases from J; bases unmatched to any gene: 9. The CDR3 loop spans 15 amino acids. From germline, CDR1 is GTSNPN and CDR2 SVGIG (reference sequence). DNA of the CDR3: TGTGCCTGGAGTTTGTCAGGGGGCATAGTTCAGCCCCAGCATTTT. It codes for CAWSLSGGIVQPQHF.

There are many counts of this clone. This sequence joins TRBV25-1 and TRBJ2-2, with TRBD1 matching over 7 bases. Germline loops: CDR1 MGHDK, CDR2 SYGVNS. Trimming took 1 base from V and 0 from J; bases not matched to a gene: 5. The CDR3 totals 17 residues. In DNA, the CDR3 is TGTGCCAGCAGTGAATCGTACAGGGGCGCGAACACCGGGGAGCTGTTTTTT. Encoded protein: CASSESYRGANTGELFF.

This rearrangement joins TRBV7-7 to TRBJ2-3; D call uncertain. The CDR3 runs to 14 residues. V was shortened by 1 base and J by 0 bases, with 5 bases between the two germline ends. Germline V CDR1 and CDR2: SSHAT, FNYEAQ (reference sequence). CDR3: CASSLDPSTDTQYF. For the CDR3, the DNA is TGTGCCAGCAGCTTAGATCCTAGCACAGATACGCAGTATTTT.

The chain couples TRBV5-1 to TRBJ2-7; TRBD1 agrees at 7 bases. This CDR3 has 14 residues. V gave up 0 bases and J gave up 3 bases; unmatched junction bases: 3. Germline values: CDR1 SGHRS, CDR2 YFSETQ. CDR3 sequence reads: CASSLEAGGYEQYF. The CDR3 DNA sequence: TGCGCCAGCAGCTTGGAAGCAGGGGGCTACGAGCAGTACTTC.

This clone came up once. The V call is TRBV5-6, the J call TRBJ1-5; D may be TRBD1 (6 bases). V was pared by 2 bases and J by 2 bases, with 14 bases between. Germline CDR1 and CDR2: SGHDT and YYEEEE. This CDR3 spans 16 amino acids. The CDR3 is CASSFGGAPGNQPQHF. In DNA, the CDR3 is TGTGCCAGCAGCTTTGGGGGGGCGCCGGGCAATCAGCCCCAGCATTTT.

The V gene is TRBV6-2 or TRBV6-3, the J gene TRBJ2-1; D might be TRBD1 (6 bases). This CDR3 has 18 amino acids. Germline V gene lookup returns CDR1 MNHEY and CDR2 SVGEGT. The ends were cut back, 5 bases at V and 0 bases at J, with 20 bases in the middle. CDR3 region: CASSTTLADSFSYNEQFF. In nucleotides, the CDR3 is TGTGCCAGCAGTACTACCCTCGCGGACAGTTTCTCCTACAATGAGCAGTTCTTC.

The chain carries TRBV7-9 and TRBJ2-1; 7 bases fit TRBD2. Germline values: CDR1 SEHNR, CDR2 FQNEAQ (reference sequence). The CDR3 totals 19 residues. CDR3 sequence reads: CAAQRSTSGTKSSYNEQFF. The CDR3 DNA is TGTGCAGCTCAAAGAAGCACAAGCGGGACTAAGAGCTCCTACAATGAGCAGTTCTTC. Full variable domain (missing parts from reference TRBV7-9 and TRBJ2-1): DTGVSQNPRHKITKRGQNVTFRCDPISEHNRLYWYRQTLGQGPEFLTYFQNEAQLEKSRLLSDRFSAERPKGSFSTLEIQRTEQGDSAMYLCAAQRSTSGTKSSYNEQFFGPGTRLTVL.

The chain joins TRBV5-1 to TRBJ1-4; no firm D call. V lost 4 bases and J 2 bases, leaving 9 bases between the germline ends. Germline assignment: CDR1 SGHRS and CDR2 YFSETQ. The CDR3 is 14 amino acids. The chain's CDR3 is CASSEATTNEKLFF. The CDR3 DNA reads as TGCGCCAGCAGCGAGGCTACCACTAATGAAAAACTGTTTTTT.

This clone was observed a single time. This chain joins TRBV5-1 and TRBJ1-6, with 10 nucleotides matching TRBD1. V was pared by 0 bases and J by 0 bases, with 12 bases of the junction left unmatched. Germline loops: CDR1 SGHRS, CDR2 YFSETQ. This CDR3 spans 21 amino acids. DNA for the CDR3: TGCGCCAGCAGCTTGGATTACCGGGACAGGGGACGGTTCTCCTATAATTCACCCCTCCACTTT. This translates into CASSLDYRDRGRFSYNSPLHF.

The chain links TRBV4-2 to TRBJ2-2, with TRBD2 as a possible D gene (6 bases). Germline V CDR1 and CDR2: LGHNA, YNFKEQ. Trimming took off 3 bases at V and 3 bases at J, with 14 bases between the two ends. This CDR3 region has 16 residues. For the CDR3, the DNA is TGTGCCAGCAGCCAGATCGGAGGGAGCGACACCGGGGAGCTGTTTTTT. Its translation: CASSQIGGSDTGELFF.

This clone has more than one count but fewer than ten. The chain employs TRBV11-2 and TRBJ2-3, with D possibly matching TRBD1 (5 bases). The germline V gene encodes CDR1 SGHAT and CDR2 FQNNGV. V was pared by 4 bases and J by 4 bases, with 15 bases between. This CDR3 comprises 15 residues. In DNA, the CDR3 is TGTGCCAGCAGCTCCGGTAGGCAAGGGGCAGATACGCAGTATTTT. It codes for CASSSGRQGADTQYF.

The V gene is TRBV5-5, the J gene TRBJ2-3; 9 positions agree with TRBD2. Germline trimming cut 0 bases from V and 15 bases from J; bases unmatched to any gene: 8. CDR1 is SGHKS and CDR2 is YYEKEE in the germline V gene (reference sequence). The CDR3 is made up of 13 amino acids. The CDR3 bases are TGTGCCAGCAGCTTGGGGCCCCTAGCGGGGCAATATTTT. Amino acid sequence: CASSLGPLAGQYF. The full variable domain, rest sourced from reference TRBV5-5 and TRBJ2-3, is DAGVTQSPTHLIKTRGQQVTLRCSPISGHKSVSWYQQVLGQGPQFIFQYYEKEERGRGNFPDRFSARQFPNYSSELNVNALLLGDSALYLCASSLGPLAGQYFGPGTRLTVL.

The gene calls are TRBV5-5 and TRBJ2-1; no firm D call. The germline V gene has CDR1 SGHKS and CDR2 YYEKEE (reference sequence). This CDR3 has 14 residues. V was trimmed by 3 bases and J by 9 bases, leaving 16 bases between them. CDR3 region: CASSSAYSWSEQFF. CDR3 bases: TGTGCCAGCAGCTCGGCATATAGTTGGAGTGAGCAGTTCTTC.

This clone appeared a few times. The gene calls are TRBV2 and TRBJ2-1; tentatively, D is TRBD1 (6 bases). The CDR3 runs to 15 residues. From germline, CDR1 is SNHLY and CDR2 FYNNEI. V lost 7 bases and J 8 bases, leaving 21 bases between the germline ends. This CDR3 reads CASTRGGAIMDEQFF. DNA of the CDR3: TGTGCCAGCACCAGGGGTGGGGCGATAATGGATGAGCAGTTCTTC.

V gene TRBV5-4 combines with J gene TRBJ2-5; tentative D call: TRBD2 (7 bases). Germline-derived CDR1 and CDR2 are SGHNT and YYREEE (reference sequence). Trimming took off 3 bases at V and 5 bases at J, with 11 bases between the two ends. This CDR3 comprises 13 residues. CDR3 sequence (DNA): TGTGCCAGCAGCTGGGGGGGGCTGGAGACCCAGTACTTC. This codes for CASSWGGLETQYF.

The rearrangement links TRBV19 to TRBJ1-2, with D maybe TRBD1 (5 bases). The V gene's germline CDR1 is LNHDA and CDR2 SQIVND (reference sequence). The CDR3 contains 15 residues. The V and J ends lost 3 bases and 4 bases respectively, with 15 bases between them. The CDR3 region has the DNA TGTGCCAGTAGTATGGGATTACAGGCTGTCTATGGCTACACCTTC. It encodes CASSMGLQAVYGYTF.

CDR3 loop: CASSRQGITGELFF. Written as DNA, the CDR3 is TGTGCCAGCAGCAGACAGGGTATCACCGGGGAGCTGTTTTTT. V usage is TRBV11-1 and J usage is TRBJ2-2; 7 bases are shared with TRBD1. The CDR3 loop spans 14 amino acids. From germline, CDR1 is SGHAT and CDR2 FQDESV (reference sequence). Losses at the gene ends were 5 bases for V and 4 bases for J; bases not matched to a gene: 4.

The CDR3 spells CASSWHRGGSYNEQFF. CDR3 in DNA: TGTGCCAGCAGCTGGCATCGGGGGGGGTCCTACAATGAGCAGTTCTTC. The chain couples TRBV7-2 to TRBJ2-1, with TRBD2 identical over 8 bases. CDR1 is SGHTA and CDR2 is FQGNSA in the germline V gene. The junction had 6 bases not matched to a gene; V was cut back by 4 bases and J by 1 base. CDR3 length: 16 amino acids. The full variable domain, its missing parts supplied by reference TRBV7-2 and TRBJ2-1, is GAGVSQSPSNKVTEKGKDVELRCDPISGHTALYWYRQSLGQGLEFLIYFQGNSAPDKSGLPSDRFSAERTGGSVSTLTIQRTQQEDSAVYLCASSWHRGGSYNEQFFGPGTRLTVL.

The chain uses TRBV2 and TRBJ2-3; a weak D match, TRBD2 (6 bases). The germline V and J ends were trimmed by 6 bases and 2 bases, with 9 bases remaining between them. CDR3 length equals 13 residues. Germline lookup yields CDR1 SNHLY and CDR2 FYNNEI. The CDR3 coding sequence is TGTGCCAGCAGCGGGGACTTCACAGATACGCAGTATTTT. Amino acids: CASSGDFTDTQYF.

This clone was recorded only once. CDR3 DNA: TGTGCCAGTAGCGACAGGGGGCTGGATTATTCACCCCTCCACTTT. This codes for CASSDRGLDYSPLHF. The V and J genes are TRBV19 and TRBJ1-6, with 10 bases identical to TRBD1. CDR1 is LNHDA and CDR2 is SQIVND in the germline V gene (reference sequence). The ends lost 6 bases at V and 8 bases at J; junction bases unmatched: 7. The CDR3 has 15 amino acids.

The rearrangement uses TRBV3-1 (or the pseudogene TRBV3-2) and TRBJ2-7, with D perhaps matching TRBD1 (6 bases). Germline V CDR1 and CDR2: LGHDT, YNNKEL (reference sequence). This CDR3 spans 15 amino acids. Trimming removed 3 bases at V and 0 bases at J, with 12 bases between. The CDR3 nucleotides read TGTGCCAGCAGCCACGACAGGTATAGCTCCTACGAGCAGTACTTC. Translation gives CASSHDRYSSYEQYF.

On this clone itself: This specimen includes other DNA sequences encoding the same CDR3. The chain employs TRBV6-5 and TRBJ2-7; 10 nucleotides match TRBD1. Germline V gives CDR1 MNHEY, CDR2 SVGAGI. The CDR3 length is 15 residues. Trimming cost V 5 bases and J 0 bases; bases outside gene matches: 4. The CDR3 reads CASSTRTGGSYEQYF. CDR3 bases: TGTGCCAGCAGTACCCGGACAGGGGGCTCCTACGAGCAGTACTTC.

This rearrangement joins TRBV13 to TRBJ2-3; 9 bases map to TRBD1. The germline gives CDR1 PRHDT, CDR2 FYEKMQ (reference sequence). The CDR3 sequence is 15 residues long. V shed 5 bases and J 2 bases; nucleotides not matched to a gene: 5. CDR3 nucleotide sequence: TGTGCCAGCAGCAGCCGGGACAGGGTCACAGATACGCAGTATTTT. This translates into CASSSRDRVTDTQYF.

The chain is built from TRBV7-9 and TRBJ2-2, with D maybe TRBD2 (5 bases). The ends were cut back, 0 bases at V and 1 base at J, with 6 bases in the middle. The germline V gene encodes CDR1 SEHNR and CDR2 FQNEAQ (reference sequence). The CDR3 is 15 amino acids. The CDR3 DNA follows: TGTGCCAGCAGCTTAGCGGGGAGGAACACCGGGGAGCTGTTTTTT. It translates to CASSLAGRNTGELFF.